Shown below are 6 T cell receptor beta chains from a single sample sequenced in a study of cytomegalovirus exposure and HLA in healthy donors. Both 60 Vbeta primers and 13 Jbeta primers went into the PCR. Data came from immunoSEQ multiplex PCR; TCRdb stores just in-frame clones and leaves some out. There are approximately 79,000 clones in the sample; 60% to 85% occur only once, and around 5.4% lies in the top ten. Sequenced: PBMCs. Receptors originate from a male donor in good health and CMV-seropositive.

J is TRBJ1-2 and V is TRBV27; D possibly corresponds to TRBD1 (5 bases). The CDR3 has 15 residues. CDR1 is MNHEY and CDR2 is SMNVEV in the germline V gene (reference sequence). V was trimmed by 6 bases and J by 1 base, leaving 15 bases between them. As DNA, the CDR3 is TGTGCCAGCAGCTCAAGGGGTATGATTAACTATGGCTACACCTTC. Its protein product is CASSSRGMINYGYTF.

This clone showed up just once. This chain links TRBV5-6 with TRBJ2-5; D unresolved. The J call may be wrong; the DNA end is better matched by TRBJ2-7. This CDR3 spans 12 amino acids. Germline values: CDR1 SGHDT, CDR2 YYEEEE. CDR3 in amino acids: CASSYHPYEQYF. The CDR3 region has the DNA TGTGCCAGCAGCTACCATCCCTACGAGCAGTACTTC.

V and J are TRBV18 and TRBJ2-5; D is undetermined. Trimming stripped 1 base from V and 5 bases from J, with 14 bases between. The CDR3 runs 15 residues. Germline assignment: CDR1 KGHSH and CDR2 LQKENI. The CDR3 reads CASSPQEFFGETQYF. The DNA for the CDR3 is TGTGCCAGCTCACCACAGGAGTTCTTTGGGGAGACCCAGTACTTC.

The V gene is TRBV19, the J gene TRBJ1-1; TRBD1 agrees at 8 bases. V dropped 3 bases and J dropped 5; count of bases not matched to a gene: 11. In germline, CDR1 is LNHDA, CDR2 SQIVND (reference sequence). This CDR3 has 16 residues. The CDR3 coding sequence is TGTGCCAGTAGTATGGAGGGGAGCAGGGGGCGGACTGAAGCTTTCTTT. Translation: CASSMEGSRGRTEAFF. The variable domain in full, completed from reference TRBV19 and TRBJ1-1, reads DGGITQSPKYLFRKEGQNVTLSCEQNLNHDAMYWYRQDPGQGLRLIYYSQIVNDFQKGDIAEGYSVSREKKESFPLTVTSAQKNPTAFYLCASSMEGSRGRTEAFFGQGTRLTVV.

V usage is TRBV2 and J usage is TRBJ1-6; the D gene is possibly TRBD1 (5 bases). Germline V gene lookup returns CDR1 SNHLY and CDR2 FYNNEI. The CDR3 runs 16 residues. V was shortened by 3 bases and J by 0 bases, with 9 bases between the two germline ends. CDR3 in DNA: TGTGCCAGCAGTGAGGCAGGGTTCTCCTATAATTCACCCCTCCACTTT. It is translated as CASSEAGFSYNSPLHF.

V gene TRBV5-1 combines with J gene TRBJ2-7; 9 bases align to TRBD1. This CDR3 region has 15 residues. Germline CDR1 reads SGHRS; CDR2 reads YFSETQ. J was trimmed by 2 bases and V by 4 bases; bases with no gene match: 7. The CDR3 is CASSTTGGLPYEQYF. Written as DNA, the CDR3 is TGCGCCAGCAGCACTACAGGGGGCCTTCCCTACGAGCAGTACTTC.